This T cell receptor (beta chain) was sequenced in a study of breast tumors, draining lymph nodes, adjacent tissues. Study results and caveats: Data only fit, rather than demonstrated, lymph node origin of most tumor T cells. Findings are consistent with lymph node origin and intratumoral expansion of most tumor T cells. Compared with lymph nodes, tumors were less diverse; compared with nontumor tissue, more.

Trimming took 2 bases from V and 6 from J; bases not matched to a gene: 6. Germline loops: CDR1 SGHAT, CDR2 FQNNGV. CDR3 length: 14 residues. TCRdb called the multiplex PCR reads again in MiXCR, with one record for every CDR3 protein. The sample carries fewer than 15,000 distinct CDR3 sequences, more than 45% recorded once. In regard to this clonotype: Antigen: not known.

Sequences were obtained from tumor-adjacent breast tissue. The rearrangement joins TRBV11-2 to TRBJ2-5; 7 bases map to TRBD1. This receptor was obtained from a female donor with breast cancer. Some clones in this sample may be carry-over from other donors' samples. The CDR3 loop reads CASSLRQGGQTQYF. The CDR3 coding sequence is TGTGCCAGCAGCTTACGACAGGGCGGTCAGACCCAGTACTTC.